This record covers a single T cell receptor beta chain. A much larger clone differs from this one at a single base, so this may be a read error. This sample is drawn from a study of T cells in Graves' hyperthyroidism and ophthalmopathy. Study information: Blood from the periphery was taken at initial diagnosis, before any treatment.

RNA transcripts provided the source from which TCR beta CDR3 regions were amplified. HTBI primers drove first-round RT-PCR of the TCR CDR3. TCRdb processed the multiplex PCR reads anew with MiXCR; each CDR3 protein has one entry. Of 250,000 or so distinct CDR3 sequences listed, around 17% are singletons. V lost 5 bases to trimming and J lost 3 bases; unmatched junction nucleotides: 5. The CDR3 has 14 residues. The germline V gene has CDR1 MNHNS and CDR2 SASEGT. The gene calls are TRBV6-1 and TRBJ2-7, with 9 bases aligning to TRBD2. Specimen: blood. The sequence came from a woman under 30 with Graves' ophthalmopathy. CDR3 protein: CASSRASGNYEQYF. The DNA of the CDR3 is TGTGCCAGCAGTCGGGCTAGCGGGAACTACGAGCAGTACTTC.